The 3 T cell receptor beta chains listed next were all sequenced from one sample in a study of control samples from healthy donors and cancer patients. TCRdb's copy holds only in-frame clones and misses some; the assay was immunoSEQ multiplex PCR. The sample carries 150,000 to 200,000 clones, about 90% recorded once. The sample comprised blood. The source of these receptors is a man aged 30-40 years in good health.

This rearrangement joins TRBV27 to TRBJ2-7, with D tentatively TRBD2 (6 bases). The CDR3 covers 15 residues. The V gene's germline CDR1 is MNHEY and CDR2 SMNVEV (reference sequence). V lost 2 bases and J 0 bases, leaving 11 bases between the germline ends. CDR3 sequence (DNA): TGTGCCAGCAGTTTAATCGCGGGGAGCTCCTACGAGCAGTACTTC. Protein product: CASSLIAGSSYEQYF.

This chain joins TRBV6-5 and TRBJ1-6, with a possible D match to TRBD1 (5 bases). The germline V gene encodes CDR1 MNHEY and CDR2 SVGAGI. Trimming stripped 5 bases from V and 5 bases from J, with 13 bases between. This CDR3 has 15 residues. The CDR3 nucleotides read TGTGCCAGCAGTAACCAGGGCAGGGATAATTCACCCCTCCACTTT. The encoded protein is CASSNQGRDNSPLHF.

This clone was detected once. As DNA, the CDR3 is TGTGCCAGTAGTATGGGGGGGCTTATCAAAGAGACCCAGTACTTC. It yields the protein CASSMGGLIKETQYF. V and J are TRBV19 and TRBJ2-5; D might be TRBD2 (7 bases). The CDR3 runs 15 residues. Germline V gene sequence: CDR1 LNHDA, CDR2 SQIVND (reference sequence). V was shortened by 3 bases and J by 3 bases, with 14 bases between the two germline ends.